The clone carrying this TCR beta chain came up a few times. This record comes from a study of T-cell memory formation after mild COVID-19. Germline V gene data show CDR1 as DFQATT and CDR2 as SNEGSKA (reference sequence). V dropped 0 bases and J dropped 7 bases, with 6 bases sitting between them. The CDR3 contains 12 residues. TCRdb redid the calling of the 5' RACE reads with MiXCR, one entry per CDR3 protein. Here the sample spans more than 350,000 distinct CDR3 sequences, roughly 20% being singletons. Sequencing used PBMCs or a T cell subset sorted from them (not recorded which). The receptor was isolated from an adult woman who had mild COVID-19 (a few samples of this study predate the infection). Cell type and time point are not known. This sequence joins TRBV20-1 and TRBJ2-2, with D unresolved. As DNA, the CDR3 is TGCAGTGCTAGAGACCCAGTCGGGGAGCTGTTTTTT. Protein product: CSARDPVGELFF.